This T cell receptor (beta chain) derives from a study of blood T cell repertoires in COVID-19. Study summary: Samples of COVID-19 (acute and convalescent) were obtained from the United States, Italy and Spain. Sources were T cells, B-cell-depleted T cells, or PBMCs; the material itself was cDNA or gDNA.

V lost 3 bases and J lost 4, with 18 bases in between. The CDR3 contains 17 residues. CDR1 and CDR2 (germline): KGHSH, LQKENI. Per the original data handling: By means of reference gene primer amplification, nucleated cell counts were estimated. Profiled with immunoSEQ multiplex PCR; TCRdb holds only in-frame clones, not every one. V, J and clone size are taken as reported in that table, and D and trimming were inferred from the DNA itself. The data show 150,000 or so clones, under 90% seen once. This chain links TRBV18 with TRBJ2-2, with D possibly being TRBD1 (5 bases). The material sequenced was peripheral blood. The receptor comes from a man in his sixties with acute or convalescent COVID-19. The CDR3 DNA is TGTGCCAGCTCACCTTACGATCCAGGGTTGCGCACCGGGGAGCTGTTTTTT. The encoded protein is CASSPYDPGLRTGELFF.